The source of this TCR beta chain is a study of cytomegalovirus exposure and HLA in healthy donors. Findings of the study overall: An analysis that was carried out later associated 15,000 to 20,000 TCR beta sequences with HLA alleles at 0.05 false discovery rate. With high specificity and sensitivity, the classifier reportedly diagnosed cytomegalovirus status. Later on, an analysis found that several of the most significant clusters appeared to be linked to common viral pathogens, which included parvovirus B19. The later analysis indicated that the majority of CMV-associated TCR beta chains appeared HLA-restricted.

With 60 Vbeta and 13 Jbeta primers, the PCR was carried out. Sequencing was performed with immunoSEQ multiplex PCR; in TCRdb, only in-frame clones are kept and a portion is missing. The table has about 76,000 clones, 78% seen once. As to this clone: The antigen remains undetermined.

This CDR3 is built from 13 residues. Germline CDR1 MNHEY, CDR2 SMNVEV (reference sequence). Trimming removed 5 bases from V and 7 bases from J, with 14 bases in between. Sequenced material: PBMCs. The rearrangement joins TRBV27 to TRBJ1-2, with a possible D match to TRBD1 (5 bases). This clonotype was obtained from a woman between 40 and 50 years old in good health and CMV-seropositive. The CDR3: CASSRGWETGYTF. The CDR3 DNA reads as TGTGCCAGCAGTCGGGGGTGGGAAACTGGCTACACCTTC.